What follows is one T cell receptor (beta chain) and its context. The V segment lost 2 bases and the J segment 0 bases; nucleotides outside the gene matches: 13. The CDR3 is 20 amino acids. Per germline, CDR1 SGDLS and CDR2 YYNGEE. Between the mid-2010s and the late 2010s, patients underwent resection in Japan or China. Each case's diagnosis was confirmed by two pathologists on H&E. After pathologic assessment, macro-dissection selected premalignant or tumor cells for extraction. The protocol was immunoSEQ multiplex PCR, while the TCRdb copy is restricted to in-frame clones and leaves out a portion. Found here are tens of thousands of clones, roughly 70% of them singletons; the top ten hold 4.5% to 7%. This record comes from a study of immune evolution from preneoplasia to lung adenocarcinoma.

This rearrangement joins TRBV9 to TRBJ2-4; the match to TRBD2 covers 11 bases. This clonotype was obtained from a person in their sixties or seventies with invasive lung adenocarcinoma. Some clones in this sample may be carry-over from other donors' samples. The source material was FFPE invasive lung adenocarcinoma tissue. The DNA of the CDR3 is TGTGCCAGCAGCGTCGGTCTCGGGACTAGCGGATTCCTAGCCAAAAACATTCAGTACTTC. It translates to CASSVGLGTSGFLAKNIQYF.